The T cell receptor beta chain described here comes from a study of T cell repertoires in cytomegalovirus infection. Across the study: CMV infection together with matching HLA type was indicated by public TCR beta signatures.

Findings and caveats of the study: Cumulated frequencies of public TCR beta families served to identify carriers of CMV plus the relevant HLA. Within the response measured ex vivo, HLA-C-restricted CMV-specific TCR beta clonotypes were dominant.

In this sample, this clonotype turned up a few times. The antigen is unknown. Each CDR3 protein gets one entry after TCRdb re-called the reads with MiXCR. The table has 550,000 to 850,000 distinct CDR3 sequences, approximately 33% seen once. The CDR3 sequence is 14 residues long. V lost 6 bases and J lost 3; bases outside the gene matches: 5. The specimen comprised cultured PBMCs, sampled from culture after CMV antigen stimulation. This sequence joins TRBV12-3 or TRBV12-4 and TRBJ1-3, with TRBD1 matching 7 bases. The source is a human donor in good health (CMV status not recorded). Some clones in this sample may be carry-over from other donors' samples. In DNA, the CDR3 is TGTGCCAGCAGGAAGGGGGCCGGTGGAAACACCATATATTTT. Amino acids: CASRKGAGGNTIYF.